This TCR beta chain derives from a study of blood T cell repertoires in COVID-19. Study-wide context: Acute-phase and convalescent COVID-19 samples originated in the United States, Italy and Spain.

The study drew participants aged about 18 to 95 years from 20 to 30 US areas. Each participant's cohort was designated according to participant-reported clinical history. Original analysis: Nucleated cell number was recorded as an estimate derived from reference gene primer amplification. Measured with immunoSEQ multiplex PCR; TCRdb has only the in-frame clones, and not every one. V, J and clone size reflect that table, while D and trimming were determined from the DNA. The data show 250,000 or so clones, with 90% seen just once and roughly 0.95% held by the top ten. Germline values: CDR1 SGHNT, CDR2 YYREEE (reference sequence). V dropped 0 bases and J dropped 4 bases, with 10 bases sitting between them. This CDR3 spans 15 amino acids.

This clonotype originated in a man in his fifties or sixties who had been exposed to COVID-19. Source material: PBMCs or T cells enriched from blood (not recorded which). The chain has TRBV5-4 and TRBJ2-2; D is perhaps TRBD1 (6 bases). Written as DNA, the CDR3 is TGTGCCAGCAGCTTGGACAGGGTCAGCACCGGGGAGCTGTTTTTT. Translation: CASSLDRVSTGELFF.